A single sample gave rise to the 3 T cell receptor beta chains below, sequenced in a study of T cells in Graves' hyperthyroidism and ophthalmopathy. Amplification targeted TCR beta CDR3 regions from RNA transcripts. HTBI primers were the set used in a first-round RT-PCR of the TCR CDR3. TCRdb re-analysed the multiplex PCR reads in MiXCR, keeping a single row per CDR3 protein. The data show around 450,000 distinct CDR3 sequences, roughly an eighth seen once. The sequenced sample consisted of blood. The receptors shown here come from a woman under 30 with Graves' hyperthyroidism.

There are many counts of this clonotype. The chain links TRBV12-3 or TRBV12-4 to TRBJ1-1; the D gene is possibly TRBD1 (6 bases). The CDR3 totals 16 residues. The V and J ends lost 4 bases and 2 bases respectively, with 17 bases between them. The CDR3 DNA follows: TGTGCCAGCAGTTCGCCCGGGACAAGCCTAAACACTGAAGCTTTCTTT. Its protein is CASSSPGTSLNTEAFF.

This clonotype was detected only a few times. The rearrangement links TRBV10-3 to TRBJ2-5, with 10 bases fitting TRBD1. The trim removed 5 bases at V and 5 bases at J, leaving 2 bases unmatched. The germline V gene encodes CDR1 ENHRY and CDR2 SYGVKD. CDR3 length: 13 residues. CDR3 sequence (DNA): TGTGCCATCAGTCCGGACAGGGGGGAGACCCAGTACTTC. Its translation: CAISPDRGETQYF.

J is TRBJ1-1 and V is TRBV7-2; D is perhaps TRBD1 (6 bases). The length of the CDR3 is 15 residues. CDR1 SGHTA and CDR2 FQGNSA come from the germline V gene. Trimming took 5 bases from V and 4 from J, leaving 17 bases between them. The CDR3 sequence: CASSRSGGHITEAFF. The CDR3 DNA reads TGTGCCAGCAGCCGATCGGGGGGGCATATCACTGAAGCTTTCTTT. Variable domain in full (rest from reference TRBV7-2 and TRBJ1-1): GAGVSQSPSNKVTEKGKDVELRCDPISGHTALYWYRQSLGQGLEFLIYFQGNSAPDKSGLPSDRFSAERTGGSVSTLTIQRTQQEDSAVYLCASSRSGGHITEAFFGQGTRLTVV.